This T cell receptor beta chain was identified in a study of beta chain features in type 1 diabetes. This clone was recorded a few times. Expressed TCRB transcripts were sequenced after all isolated RNA was converted to cDNA. An average near 3.57 million reads came from naive, central memory and regulatory T cell samples. Method: immunoSEQ multiplex PCR; TCRdb's copy keeps in-frame clones and lacks some. Counted here are around 300,000 clones, about 8.5% occurring once; the ten biggest clones make up approximately 0.93%. Germline CDR1 and CDR2: SGHVS and FQNEAQ. CDR3 length: 13 amino acids. Trimming took 5 bases from V and 1 from J, leaving 6 bases between them.

The rearrangement joins TRBV7-8 to TRBJ1-5, with D uncertain. The TCR comes from a woman aged 18-35 years in good health. The material sequenced was central memory CD4+ T cells from blood. The CDR3 coding sequence is TGTGCCAGCAGCCCCCTCAGCAATCAGCCCCAGCATTTT. This codes for CASSPLSNQPQHF.